The 22 T cell receptor beta chains listed next were all sequenced from one sample in a study of shared clonotypes between healthy human individuals. Using immunoSEQ multiplex PCR, the repertoire was profiled, and TCRdb retains in-frame clones only, with some absent. The data hold 2.3 million or so clones, with 85% to 95% observed a single time. The sample taken for sequencing was naive CD4+ T cells from PBMCs. Subset meaning: CD45RA+ positively selected. The receptors were gathered from a man younger than 35 in good health. Some clones in this sample may be carry-over from other donors' samples.

The chain employs TRBV10-3 and TRBJ2-7; 7 bases fit TRBD2. The germline gives CDR1 ENHRY, CDR2 SYGVKD. J was trimmed by 4 bases and V by 0 bases; bases with no gene match: 6. CDR3 length: 15 amino acids. CDR3 sequence: CAISESKRGGYEQYF. CDR3 DNA: TGTGCCATCAGTGAGTCGAAAAGGGGAGGGTACGAGCAGTACTTC.

This sequence joins TRBV7-9 and TRBJ1-1, with 9 bases fitting TRBD1. After removal of 5 bases from V and 1 base from J, the junction contained 5 bases not matched to a gene. The CDR3 covers 15 residues. Per germline, CDR1 SEHNR and CDR2 FQNEAQ (reference sequence). CDR3: CASSAWDRANTEAFF. CDR3 bases: TGTGCCAGCAGCGCTTGGGACAGGGCGAACACTGAAGCTTTCTTT.

The chain uses TRBV14 and TRBJ2-1, with D hard to call. Between the trimmed V and J ends, which lost 1 base and 0 bases, there was a span of 10 bases. This CDR3 is built from 16 residues. CDR1 SGHDN and CDR2 FVKESK come from the germline V gene. CDR3 bases: TGTGCCAGCAGCCAAGCGAGCCCAAGCTCCTACAATGAGCAGTTCTTC. Translated: CASSQASPSSYNEQFF.

The J gene is TRBJ2-7, the V gene TRBV28; possible D gene TRBD1, 5 bases. The CDR3 is 16 residues long. V was pared by 2 bases and J by 2 bases, with 16 bases between. CDR1 and CDR2 (germline): MDHEN, SYDVKM. CDR3 residues: CASSLRIGALAYEQYF. CDR3 bases: TGTGCCAGCAGTTTAAGGATTGGGGCATTAGCCTACGAGCAGTACTTC.

The chain has TRBV11-2 and TRBJ2-4; possible D gene TRBD1, 5 bases. Germline-derived CDR1 and CDR2 are SGHAT and FQNNGV. Deletions cut 3 bases from V and 2 bases from J, with 14 bases between. The CDR3 sequence is 16 residues long. CDR3 residues: CASSFRVGESKNIQYF. DNA for the CDR3: TGTGCCAGCAGCTTCAGGGTTGGTGAATCCAAAAACATTCAGTACTTC.

This clone was seen only a few times. V usage is TRBV2 and J usage is TRBJ1-1; possible D gene TRBD1, 6 bases. V shed 7 bases and J shed 4 bases, with 13 bases lying between them. Germline-derived CDR1 and CDR2 are SNHLY and FYNNEI. The CDR3 covers 13 residues. CDR3 sequence: CASKTAGATEAFF. The CDR3 DNA sequence: TGTGCCAGCAAAACGGCAGGGGCCACTGAAGCTTTCTTT.

The chain employs TRBV19 and TRBJ2-7; no clear D. Germline loops: CDR1 LNHDA, CDR2 SQIVND (reference sequence). The CDR3 totals 14 residues. Trimming stripped 7 bases from V and 2 bases from J, with 15 bases between. Written as DNA, the CDR3 is TGTGCCAGTATGGGTCCCCACCGACCCTACGAGCAGTACTTC. Protein sequence: CASMGPHRPYEQYF.

A remark on this clone: This CDR3 is also generated by other DNA sequences in the sample. The CDR3 reads CASSLEGNSGNTIYF. CDR3 DNA: TGCGCCAGCAGCTTGGAGGGGAACTCTGGAAACACCATATATTTT. The chain employs TRBV5-1 and TRBJ1-3; D possibly corresponds to TRBD1 (5 bases). With 0 bases removed from V and 0 bases from J, the gap between germline ends came to 7 bases. CDR1 is SGHRS, CDR2 YFSETQ, per germline. The CDR3 runs to 15 residues.

CDR3: CATGQERGNTIYF. The CDR3 DNA follows: TGTGCCACTGGACAGGAGCGGGGAAACACCATATATTTT. The chain has TRBV6-1 and TRBJ1-3, with 7 bases aligning to TRBD1. The V and J ends lost 10 bases and 4 bases, in that order; junction bases with no gene match: 7. CDR3 size: 13 residues. From germline, CDR1 is MNHNS and CDR2 SASEGT.

V is TRBV5-1 and J is TRBJ1-1, with D maybe TRBD1 (5 bases). The CDR3 totals 15 residues. Trimming removed 1 base at V and 5 bases at J, with 15 bases between. Germline CDR1 and CDR2: SGHRS and YFSETQ. CDR3 protein: CASSLSFTGRTEAFF. Here the CDR3 DNA reads TGCGCCAGCAGCTTGTCATTCACAGGAAGGACTGAAGCTTTCTTT.

The chain couples TRBV5-1 to TRBJ1-1, with no clear D. Germline V gives CDR1 SGHRS, CDR2 YFSETQ. V was trimmed by 0 bases and J by 1 base, leaving 13 bases between them. The CDR3 spans 16 residues. The CDR3 protein is CASSLGPVARNTEAFF. CDR3 sequence (DNA): TGCGCCAGCAGCTTGGGACCCGTGGCGAGGAACACTGAAGCTTTCTTT. Filled out from reference TRBV5-1 and TRBJ1-1, the complete variable domain reads KAGVTQTPRYLIKTRGQQVTLSCSPISGHRSVSWYQQTPGQGLQFLFEYFSETQRNKGNFPGRFSGRQFSNSRSEMNVSTLELGDSALYLCASSLGPVARNTEAFFGQGTRLTVV.

This sequence joins TRBV11-2 and TRBJ2-2; D perhaps matches TRBD1 (6 bases). The CDR3 spans 16 residues. V was clipped by 2 bases and J by 2 bases, with 12 bases between them. In germline, CDR1 is SGHAT, CDR2 FQNNGV. CDR3 in DNA: TGTGCCAGCAGCTTAAGGGGACAACTTAACACCGGGGAGCTGTTTTTT. Its protein product is CASSLRGQLNTGELFF.

The chain has TRBV11-2 and TRBJ1-1; D gene unclear. Germline V gene sequence: CDR1 SGHAT, CDR2 FQNNGV. This CDR3 region has 15 residues. Trimming shortened V by 0 bases and J by 5 bases, and 13 bases separated the two germline ends. The CDR3 is CASSLDWAASTEAFF. The CDR3 nucleotides are TGTGCCAGCAGCTTAGATTGGGCAGCGTCGACTGAAGCTTTCTTT.

The chain links TRBV2 to TRBJ2-3; D tentatively reads TRBD1 or TRBD2 (6 bases each). Germline-derived CDR1 and CDR2 are SNHLY and FYNNEI. Trimming cost V 6 bases and J 3 bases, with 22 bases left between them. The CDR3 has 17 residues. The CDR3: CASREKYGQRATDTQYF. In DNA form, the CDR3 reads TGTGCCAGCAGGGAAAAATACGGACAGCGGGCTACAGATACGCAGTATTTT.

The rearrangement joins TRBV5-4 to TRBJ2-1; TRBD2 matches at 10 bases. The V and J ends lost 1 base and 5 bases, in that order; junction bases with no gene match: 12. Germline assignment: CDR1 SGHNT and CDR2 YYREEE (reference sequence). This CDR3 spans 18 amino acids. Here the CDR3 DNA reads TGTGCCAGCAGCTTGCGGCCTAGCGGGAGTCGGGGCAACAATGAGCAGTTCTTC. It specifies CASSLRPSGSRGNNEQFF.

This chain joins TRBV7-6 and TRBJ1-1, with 11 nucleotides matching TRBD1. CDR1 is SGHVS, CDR2 FNYEAQ, per germline. J gave up 4 bases and V 0 bases, and 1 base lay outside the gene matches. This CDR3 contains 15 residues. This CDR3 is CASSLAGTGGTEAFF. CDR3 in DNA: TGTGCCAGCAGCTTAGCGGGGACAGGGGGCACTGAAGCTTTCTTT.

The rearrangement joins TRBV5-1 to TRBJ1-4; 7 positions agree with TRBD1. The CDR3 is made up of 16 amino acids. In germline, CDR1 is SGHRS, CDR2 YFSETQ. The V segment lost 4 bases and the J segment 7 bases; nucleotides outside the gene matches: 13. CDR3 nucleotide sequence: TGCGCCAGCAGCCCGACTCCCGGGACAGTGTCTGAAAAACTGTTTTTT. Translated, it gives CASSPTPGTVSEKLFF.

This clone appeared a single time. This chain connects TRBV5-6 to TRBJ2-7; 9 bases agree with TRBD1. The V gene's germline CDR1 is SGHDT and CDR2 YYEEEE. Trimming at V came to 7 bases and at J to 4 bases, leaving 15 bases not matched to a gene. This CDR3 comprises 16 residues. The CDR3 protein is CASSTPLWTGVYEQYF. As DNA, the CDR3 is TGTGCCAGCTCGACCCCACTCTGGACAGGGGTATACGAGCAGTACTTC.

The chain has TRBV5-1 and TRBJ2-2; a possible D gene is TRBD2 (7 bases). The V end was cut by 4 bases, the J end by 5 bases, with 18 bases between. CDR3 length: 16 amino acids. Germline V gene data show CDR1 as SGHRS and CDR2 as YFSETQ. CDR3 nucleotides: TGCGCCAGCAGCGGGGGCGCGGGAGTCGGAACCGGGGAGCTGTTTTTT. Protein sequence: CASSGGAGVGTGELFF.

This rearrangement joins TRBV7-9 to TRBJ2-3; TRBD2 aligns across 7 bases. Germline loops: CDR1 SEHNR, CDR2 FQNEAQ (reference sequence). After removal of 0 bases from V and 1 base from J, the junction contained 4 bases not matched to a gene. This CDR3 comprises 16 residues. The CDR3 reads CASSLALAGRTDTQYF. CDR3 bases: TGTGCCAGCAGCTTAGCCTTAGCGGGCCGCACAGATACGCAGTATTTT. The entire variable domain, with the rest obtained from reference TRBV7-9 and TRBJ2-3, is as follows: DTGVSQNPRHKITKRGQNVTFRCDPISEHNRLYWYRQTLGQGPEFLTYFQNEAQLEKSRLLSDRFSAERPKGSFSTLEIQRTEQGDSAMYLCASSLALAGRTDTQYFGPGTRLTVL.

The gene calls are TRBV18 and TRBJ2-2, with D perhaps TRBD1 (6 bases). Germline-derived CDR1 and CDR2 are KGHSH and LQKENI. Trimming left V 2 bases short and J 3 bases short, with 7 bases between. The CDR3 is 14 amino acids. CDR3 region: CASSPRQDTGELFF. The DNA for the CDR3 is TGTGCCAGCTCACCAAGACAGGACACCGGGGAGCTGTTTTTT.

The V gene is TRBV18, the J gene TRBJ2-2, with TRBD2 matching over 7 bases. CDR1 is KGHSH and CDR2 is LQKENI in the germline V gene. CDR3 length equals 14 residues. Trimming removed 3 bases from V and 5 bases from J; junction bases left unmatched: 3. Written as DNA, the CDR3 is TGTGCCAGCTCACCCGCGGGAGTTACCGGGGAGCTGTTTTTT. Its translation is CASSPAGVTGELFF.